This T cell receptor (beta chain) is from a study of T cell responses to AZD1222 COVID-19 vaccine. Whole-study results and caveats: Scientists sampled the repertoires only once the peak T cell response had passed.

With regard to this clone: The antigen remains unidentified.

The CDR3 spans 15 residues. V was clipped by 3 bases and J by 0 bases, with 6 bases between them. CDR1 is LGHDT, CDR2 YNNKEL, per germline (reference sequence). This table comes from immunoSEQ multiplex PCR, and its TCRdb copy is limited to in-frame clones, with some not included. The sample includes more than 95,000 clones, roughly 88% seen only once; the top ten take 7% to 10%. The chain joins TRBV3-1 (or the pseudogene TRBV3-2) to TRBJ1-6; the D is unclear. Specimen: peripheral blood, collected on day 0 of AZD1222 vaccination. This sequence was found in an adult in good health. CDR3 DNA sequence: TGTGCCAGCAGCCACCAGAGCTCCTATAATTCACCCCTCCACTTT. Translation: CASSHQSSYNSPLHF.